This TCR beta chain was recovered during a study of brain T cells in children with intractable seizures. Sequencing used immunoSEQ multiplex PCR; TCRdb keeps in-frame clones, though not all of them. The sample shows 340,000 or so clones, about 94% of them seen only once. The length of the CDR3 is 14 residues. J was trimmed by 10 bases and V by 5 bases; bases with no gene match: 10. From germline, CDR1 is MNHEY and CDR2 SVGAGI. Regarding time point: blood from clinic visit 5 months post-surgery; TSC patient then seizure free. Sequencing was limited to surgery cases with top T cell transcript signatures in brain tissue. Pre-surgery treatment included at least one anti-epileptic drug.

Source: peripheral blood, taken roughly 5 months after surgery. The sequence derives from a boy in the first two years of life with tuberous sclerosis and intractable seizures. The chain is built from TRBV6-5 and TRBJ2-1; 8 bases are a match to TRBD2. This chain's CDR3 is CASSNPGLVHEQFF. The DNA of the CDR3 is TGTGCCAGCAGTAACCCGGGACTAGTCCACGAGCAGTTCTTC.